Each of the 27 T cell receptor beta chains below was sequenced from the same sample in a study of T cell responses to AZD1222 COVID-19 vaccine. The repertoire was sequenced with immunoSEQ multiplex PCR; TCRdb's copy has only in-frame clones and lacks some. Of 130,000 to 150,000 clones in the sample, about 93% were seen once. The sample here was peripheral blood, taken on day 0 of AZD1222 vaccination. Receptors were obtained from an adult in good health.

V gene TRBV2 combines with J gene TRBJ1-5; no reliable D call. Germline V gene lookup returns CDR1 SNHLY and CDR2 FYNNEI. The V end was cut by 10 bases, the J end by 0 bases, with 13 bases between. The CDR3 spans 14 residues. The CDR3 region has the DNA TGTGCCACTTCGACGGAACTTAGCAATCAGCCCCAGCATTTT. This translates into CATSTELSNQPQHF.

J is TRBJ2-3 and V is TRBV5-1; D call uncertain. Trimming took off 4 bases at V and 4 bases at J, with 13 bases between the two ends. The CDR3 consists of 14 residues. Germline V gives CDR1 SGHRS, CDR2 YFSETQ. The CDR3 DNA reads TGCGCCAGCAGCCCGACAACCTCCCCAGATACGCAGTATTTT. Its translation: CASSPTTSPDTQYF.

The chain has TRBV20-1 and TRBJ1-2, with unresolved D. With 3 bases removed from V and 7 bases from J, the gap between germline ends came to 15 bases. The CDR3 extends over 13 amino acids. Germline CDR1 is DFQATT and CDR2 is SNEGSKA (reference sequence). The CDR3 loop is CSASGRLGVGYTF. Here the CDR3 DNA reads TGCAGTGCTAGTGGCCGACTTGGGGTTGGCTACACCTTC.

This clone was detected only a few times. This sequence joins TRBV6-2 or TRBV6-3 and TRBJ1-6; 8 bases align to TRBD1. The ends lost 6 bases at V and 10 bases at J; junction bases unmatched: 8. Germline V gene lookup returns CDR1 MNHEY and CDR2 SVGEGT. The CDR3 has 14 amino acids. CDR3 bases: TGTGCCAGCAGCCGCGGACAGGGTAGATCACCCCTCCACTTT. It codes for CASSRGQGRSPLHF.

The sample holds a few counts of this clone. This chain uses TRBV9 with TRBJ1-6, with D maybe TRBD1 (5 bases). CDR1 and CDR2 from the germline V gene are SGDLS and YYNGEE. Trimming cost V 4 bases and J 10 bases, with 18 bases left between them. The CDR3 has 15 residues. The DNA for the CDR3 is TGTGCCAGCAGCCAAGACGGGACTCAAGGGTCACCCCTCCACTTT. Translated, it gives CASSQDGTQGSPLHF.

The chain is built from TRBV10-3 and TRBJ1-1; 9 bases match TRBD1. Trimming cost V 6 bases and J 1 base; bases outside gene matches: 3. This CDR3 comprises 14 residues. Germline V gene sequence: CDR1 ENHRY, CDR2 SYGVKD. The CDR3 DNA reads TGTGCCATCAGGGGGACAGGGCAGAACACTGAAGCTTTCTTT. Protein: CAIRGTGQNTEAFF.

The CDR3 sequence is CATSDRDTQYF. The CDR3 coding sequence is TGTGCCACCAGTGACAGAGATACGCAGTATTTT. V and J are TRBV24-1 and TRBJ2-3; the D is unclear. The CDR3 sequence is 11 residues long. V lost 4 bases to trimming and J lost 5 bases, with 3 bases between them. Germline CDR1 is KGHDR and CDR2 is SFDVKD.

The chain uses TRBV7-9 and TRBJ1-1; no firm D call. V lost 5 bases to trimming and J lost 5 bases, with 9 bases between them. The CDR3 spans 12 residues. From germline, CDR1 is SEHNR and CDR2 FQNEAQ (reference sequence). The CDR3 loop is CASSTHGTEAFF. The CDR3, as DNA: TGTGCCAGCAGCACACATGGAACTGAAGCTTTCTTT.

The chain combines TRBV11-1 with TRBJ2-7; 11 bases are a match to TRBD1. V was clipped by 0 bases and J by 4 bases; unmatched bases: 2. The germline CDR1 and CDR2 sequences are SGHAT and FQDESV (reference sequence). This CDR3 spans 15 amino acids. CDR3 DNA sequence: TGTGCCAGCAGCTTAGCTGGACAGGGGGCTTACGAGCAGTACTTC. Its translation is CASSLAGQGAYEQYF.

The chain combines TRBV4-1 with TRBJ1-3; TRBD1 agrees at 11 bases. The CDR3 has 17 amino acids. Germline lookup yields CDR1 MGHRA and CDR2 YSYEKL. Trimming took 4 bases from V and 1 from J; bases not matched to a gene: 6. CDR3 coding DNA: TGCGCCAGCAGCCCCGAAGGACAGGGGGCATCTGGAAACACCATATATTTT. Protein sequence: CASSPEGQGASGNTIYF.

Written as DNA, the CDR3 is TGTGCCGCGAAGGCCGAGGGGGCAGATACGCAGTATTTT. This codes for CAAKAEGADTQYF. This chain links TRBV10-3 with TRBJ2-3, with D maybe TRBD1 (6 bases). Trimming shortened V by 11 bases and J by 4 bases, and 16 bases separated the two germline ends. The CDR3 totals 13 residues. In germline, CDR1 is ENHRY, CDR2 SYGVKD.

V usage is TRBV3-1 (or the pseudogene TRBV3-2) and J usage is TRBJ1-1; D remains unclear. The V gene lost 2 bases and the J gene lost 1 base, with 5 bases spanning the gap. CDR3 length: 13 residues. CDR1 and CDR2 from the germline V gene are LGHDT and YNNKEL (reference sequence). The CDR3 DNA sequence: TGTGCCAGCAGCCAATCTCGGAACACTGAAGCTTTCTTT. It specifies CASSQSRNTEAFF.

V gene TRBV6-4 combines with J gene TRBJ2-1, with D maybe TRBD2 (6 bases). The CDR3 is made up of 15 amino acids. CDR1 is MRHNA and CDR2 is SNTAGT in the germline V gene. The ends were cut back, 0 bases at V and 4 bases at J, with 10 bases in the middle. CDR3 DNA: TGTGCCAGCAGTGACTCAGCGGGCGGGTACAATGAGCAGTTCTTC. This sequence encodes CASSDSAGGYNEQFF.

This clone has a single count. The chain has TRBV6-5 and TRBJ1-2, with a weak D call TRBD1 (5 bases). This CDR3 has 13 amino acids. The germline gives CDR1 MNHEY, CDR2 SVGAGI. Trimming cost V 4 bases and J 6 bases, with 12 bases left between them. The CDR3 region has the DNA TGTGCCAGCAGTTTGCGATCCAGGGATGGCTACACCTTC. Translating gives CASSLRSRDGYTF.

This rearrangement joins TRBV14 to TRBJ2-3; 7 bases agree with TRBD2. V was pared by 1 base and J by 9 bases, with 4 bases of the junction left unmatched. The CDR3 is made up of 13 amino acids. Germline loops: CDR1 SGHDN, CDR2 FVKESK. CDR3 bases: TGTGCCAGCAGCCAAGCCGGGAGGCGAACGCAGTATTTT. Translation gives CASSQAGRRTQYF. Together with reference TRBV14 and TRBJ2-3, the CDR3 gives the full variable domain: EAGVTQFPSHSVIEKGQTVTLRCDPISGHDNLYWYRRVMGKEIKFLLHFVKESKQDESGMPNNRFLAERTGGTYSTLKVQPAELEDSGVYFCASSQAGRRTQYFGPGTRLTVL.

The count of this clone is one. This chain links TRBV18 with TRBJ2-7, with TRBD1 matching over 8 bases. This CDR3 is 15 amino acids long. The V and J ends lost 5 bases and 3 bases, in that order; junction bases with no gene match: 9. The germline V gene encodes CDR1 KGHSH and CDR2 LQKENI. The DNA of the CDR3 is TGTGCCAGCTCATTGCTCGGACAGGGTGTCTACGAGCAGTACTTC. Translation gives CASSLLGQGVYEQYF.

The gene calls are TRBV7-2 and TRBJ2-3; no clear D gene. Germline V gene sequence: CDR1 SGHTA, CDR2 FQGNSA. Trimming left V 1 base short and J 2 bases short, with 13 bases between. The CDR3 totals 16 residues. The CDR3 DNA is TGTGCCAGCAGCTTAGGATCCGGGCCTCTCACAGATACGCAGTATTTT. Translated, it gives CASSLGSGPLTDTQYF.

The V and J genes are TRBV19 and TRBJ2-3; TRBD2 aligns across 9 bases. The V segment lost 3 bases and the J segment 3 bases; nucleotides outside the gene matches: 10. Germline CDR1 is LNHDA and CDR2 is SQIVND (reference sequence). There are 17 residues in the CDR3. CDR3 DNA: TGTGCCAGTAGTATTGGGCTTGGCGGGAGGGCGACAGATACGCAGTATTTT. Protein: CASSIGLGGRATDTQYF. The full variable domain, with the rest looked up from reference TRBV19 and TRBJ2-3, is DGGITQSPKYLFRKEGQNVTLSCEQNLNHDAMYWYRQDPGQGLRLIYYSQIVNDFQKGDIAEGYSVSREKKESFPLTVTSAQKNPTAFYLCASSIGLGGRATDTQYFGPGTRLTVL.

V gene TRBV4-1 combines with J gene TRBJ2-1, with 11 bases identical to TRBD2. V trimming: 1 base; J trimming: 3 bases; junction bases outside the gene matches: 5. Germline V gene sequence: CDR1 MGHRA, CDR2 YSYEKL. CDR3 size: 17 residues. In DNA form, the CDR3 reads TGCGCCAGCAGCCAAGGACTAGCGGGATCACGCTACAATGAGCAGTTCTTC. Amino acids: CASSQGLAGSRYNEQFF.

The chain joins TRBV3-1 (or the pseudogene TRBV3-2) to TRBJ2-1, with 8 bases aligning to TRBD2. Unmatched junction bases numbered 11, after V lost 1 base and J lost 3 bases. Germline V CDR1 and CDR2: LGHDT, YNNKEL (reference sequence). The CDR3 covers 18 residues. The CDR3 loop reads CASSQGGGASGYYNEQFF. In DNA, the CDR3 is TGTGCCAGCAGCCAAGGGGGGGGAGCTAGCGGGTACTACAATGAGCAGTTCTTC.

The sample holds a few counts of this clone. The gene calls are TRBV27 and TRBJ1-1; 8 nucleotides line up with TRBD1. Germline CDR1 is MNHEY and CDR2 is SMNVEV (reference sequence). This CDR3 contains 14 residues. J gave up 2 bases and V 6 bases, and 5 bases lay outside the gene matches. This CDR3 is CASSLTGVNTEAFF. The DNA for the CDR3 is TGTGCCAGCAGCCTGACAGGGGTTAACACTGAAGCTTTCTTT.

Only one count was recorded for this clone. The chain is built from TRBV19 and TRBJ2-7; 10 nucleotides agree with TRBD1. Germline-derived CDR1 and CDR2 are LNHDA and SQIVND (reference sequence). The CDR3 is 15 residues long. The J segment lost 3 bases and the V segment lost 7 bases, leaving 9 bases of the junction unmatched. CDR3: CASKNEGQGIYEQYF. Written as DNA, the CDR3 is TGTGCCAGTAAGAACGAGGGACAGGGGATCTACGAGCAGTACTTC.

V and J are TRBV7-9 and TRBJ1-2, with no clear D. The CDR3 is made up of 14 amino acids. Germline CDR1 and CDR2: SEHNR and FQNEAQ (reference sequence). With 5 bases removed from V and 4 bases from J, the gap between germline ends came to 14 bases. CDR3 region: CASSPTLFAYGYTF. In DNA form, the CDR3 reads TGTGCCAGCAGCCCTACCCTATTTGCCTATGGCTACACCTTC.

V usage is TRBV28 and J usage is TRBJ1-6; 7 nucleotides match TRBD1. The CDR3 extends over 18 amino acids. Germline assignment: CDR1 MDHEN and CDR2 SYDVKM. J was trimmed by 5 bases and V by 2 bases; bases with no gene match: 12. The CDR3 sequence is CASSLRRDSGGNNSPLHF. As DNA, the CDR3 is TGTGCCAGCAGTTTACGCAGGGACTCAGGGGGAAATAATTCACCCCTCCACTTT.

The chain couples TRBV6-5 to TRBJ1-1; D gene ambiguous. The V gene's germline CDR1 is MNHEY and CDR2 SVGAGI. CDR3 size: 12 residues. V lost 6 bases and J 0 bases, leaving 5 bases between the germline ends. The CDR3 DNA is TGTGCCAGCAGACAGATGAACACTGAAGCTTTCTTT. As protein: CASRQMNTEAFF.

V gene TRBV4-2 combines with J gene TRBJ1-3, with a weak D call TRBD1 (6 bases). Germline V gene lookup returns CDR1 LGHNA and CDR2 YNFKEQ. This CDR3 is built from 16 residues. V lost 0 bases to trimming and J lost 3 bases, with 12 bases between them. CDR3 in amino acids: CASSQEGGFRGNTIYF. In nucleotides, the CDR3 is TGTGCCAGCAGCCAAGAAGGGGGGTTTCGTGGAAACACCATATATTTT.

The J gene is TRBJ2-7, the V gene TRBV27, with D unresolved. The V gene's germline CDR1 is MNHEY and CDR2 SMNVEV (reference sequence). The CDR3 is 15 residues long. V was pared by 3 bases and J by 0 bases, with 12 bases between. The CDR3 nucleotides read TGTGCCAGCAGTTTCACCCGGCAGCCCTCCTACGAGCAGTACTTC. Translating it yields CASSFTRQPSYEQYF.